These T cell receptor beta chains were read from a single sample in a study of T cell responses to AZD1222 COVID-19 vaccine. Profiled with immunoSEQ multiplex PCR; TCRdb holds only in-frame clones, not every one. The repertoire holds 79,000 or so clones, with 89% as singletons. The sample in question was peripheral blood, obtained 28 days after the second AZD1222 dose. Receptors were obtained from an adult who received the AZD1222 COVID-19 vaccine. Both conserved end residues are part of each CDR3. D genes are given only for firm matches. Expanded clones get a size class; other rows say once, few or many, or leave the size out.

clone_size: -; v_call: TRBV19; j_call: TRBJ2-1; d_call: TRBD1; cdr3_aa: CASSIRGTGNNEQFF; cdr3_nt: TGTGCCAGTAGTATACGCGGGACAGGGAACAATGAGCAGTTCTTC
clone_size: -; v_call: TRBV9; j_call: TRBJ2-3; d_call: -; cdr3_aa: CASSARGYTDTQYF; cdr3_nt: TGTGCCAGCAGCGCCCGGGGGTACACAGATACGCAGTATTTT
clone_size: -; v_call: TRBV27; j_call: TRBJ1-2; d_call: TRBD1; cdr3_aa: CASRDRDLGYGYTF; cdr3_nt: TGTGCCAGCAGAGACAGGGACCTAGGCTATGGCTACACCTTC
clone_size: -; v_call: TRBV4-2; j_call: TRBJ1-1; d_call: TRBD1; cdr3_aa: CASSQVTGGMTEAFF; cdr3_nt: TGTGCCAGCAGCCAAGTGACAGGGGGTATGACTGAAGCTTTCTTT
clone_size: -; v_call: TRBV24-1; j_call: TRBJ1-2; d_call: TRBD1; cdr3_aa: CATSDRDRPNYGYTF; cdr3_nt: TGTGCCACCAGTGACCGGGACAGGCCGAACTATGGCTACACCTTC
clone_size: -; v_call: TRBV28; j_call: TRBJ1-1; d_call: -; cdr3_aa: CASRDPQGEAFF; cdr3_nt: TGTGCCAGCCGAGATCCCCAGGGTGAAGCTTTCTTT
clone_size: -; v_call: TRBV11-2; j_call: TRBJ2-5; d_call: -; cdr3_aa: CASSLGQSRVETQYF; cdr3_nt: TGTGCCAGCAGCTTAGGTCAGTCTAGGGTTGAGACCCAGTACTTC
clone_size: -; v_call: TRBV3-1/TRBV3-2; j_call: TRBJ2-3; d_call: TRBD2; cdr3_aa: CASSPDGTGGKTQYF; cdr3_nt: TGTGCCAGCAGCCCCGATGGGACGGGGGGGAAAACGCAGTATTTT
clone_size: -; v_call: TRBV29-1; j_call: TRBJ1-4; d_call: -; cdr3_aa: CSGGSGVSEKLFF; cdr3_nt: TGCAGCGGGGGGTCCGGTGTTTCCGAAAAACTGTTTTTT
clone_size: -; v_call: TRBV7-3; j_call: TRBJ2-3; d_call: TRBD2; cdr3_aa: CASSPRLAGGPSDTQYF; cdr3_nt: TGTGCCAGCAGCCCACGACTAGCGGGGGGTCCGTCCGATACGCAGTATTTT
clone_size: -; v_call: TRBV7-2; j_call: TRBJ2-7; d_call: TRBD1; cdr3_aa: CASRRQGDPYEQYF; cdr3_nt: TGTGCCAGCAGAAGACAGGGGGATCCCTACGAGCAGTACTTC
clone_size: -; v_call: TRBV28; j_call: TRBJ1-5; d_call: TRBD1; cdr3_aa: CASSLQGAGYLGNQPQHF; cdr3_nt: TGTGCCAGCAGTCTACAGGGGGCCGGATATCTGGGAAATCAGCCCCAGCATTTT
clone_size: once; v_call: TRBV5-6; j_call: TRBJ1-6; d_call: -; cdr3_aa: CASSLLSGQSSYNSPLHF; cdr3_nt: TGTGCCAGCAGCTTGCTCTCCGGACAGAGCTCCTATAATTCACCCCTCCACTTT
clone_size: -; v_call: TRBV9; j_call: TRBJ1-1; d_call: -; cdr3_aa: CASGGGGNTEAFF; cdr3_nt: TGTGCCAGCGGGGGCGGAGGTAACACTGAAGCTTTCTTT
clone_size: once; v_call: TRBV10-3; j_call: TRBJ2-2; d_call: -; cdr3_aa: CAIRTGTRTGELFF; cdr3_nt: TGTGCCATCAGGACCGGGACACGAACCGGGGAGCTGTTTTTT
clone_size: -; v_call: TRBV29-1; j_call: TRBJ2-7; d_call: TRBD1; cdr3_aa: CSVDTGVSYEQYF; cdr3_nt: TGCAGCGTTGACACAGGGGTGTCCTACGAGCAGTACTTC
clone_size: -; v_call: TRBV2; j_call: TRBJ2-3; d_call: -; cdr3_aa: CASSEEATDTQYF; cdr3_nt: TGTGCCAGCAGTGAAGAGGCCACAGATACGCAGTATTTT
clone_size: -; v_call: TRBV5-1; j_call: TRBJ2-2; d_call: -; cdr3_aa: CASSLATNTGELFF; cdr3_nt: TGCGCCAGCAGCTTGGCCACGAACACCGGGGAGCTGTTTTTT
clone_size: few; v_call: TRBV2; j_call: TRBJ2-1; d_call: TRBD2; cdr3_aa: CASSERSGGIYNEQFF; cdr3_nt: TGTGCCAGCAGTGAACGGAGCGGGGGGATCTACAATGAGCAGTTCTTC
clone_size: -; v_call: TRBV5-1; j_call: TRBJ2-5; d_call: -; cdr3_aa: CASSQGQIGRETQYF; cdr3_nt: TGCGCCAGCAGCCAAGGACAGATTGGGCGGGAGACCCAGTACTTC
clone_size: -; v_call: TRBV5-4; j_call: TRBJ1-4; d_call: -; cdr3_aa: CASSSGRNEKLFF; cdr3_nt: TGTGCCAGCAGCTCAGGCAGGAATGAAAAACTGTTTTTT
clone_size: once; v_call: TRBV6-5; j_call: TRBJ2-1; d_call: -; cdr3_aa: CASSQGAKGNEQFF; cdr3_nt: TGTGCCAGCAGCCAGGGCGCAAAGGGGAATGAGCAGTTCTTC
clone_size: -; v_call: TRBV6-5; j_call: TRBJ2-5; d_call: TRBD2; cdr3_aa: CATNGGTGVETQYF; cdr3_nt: TGTGCCACCAACGGGGGGACGGGAGTAGAGACCCAGTACTTC
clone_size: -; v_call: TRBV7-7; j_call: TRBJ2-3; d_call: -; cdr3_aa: CASSLQPDKTATDTQYF; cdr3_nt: TGTGCTAGCAGCTTACAGCCCGACAAGACCGCCACAGATACGCAGTATTTT
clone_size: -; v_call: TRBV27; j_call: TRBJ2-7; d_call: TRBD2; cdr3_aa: CASSLIAGGLVEQYF; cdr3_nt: TGTGCCAGCAGTCTCATCGCGGGGGGGCTTGTCGAGCAGTACTTC
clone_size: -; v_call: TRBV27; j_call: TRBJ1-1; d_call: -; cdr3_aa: CASSAYRMNTEAFF; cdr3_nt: TGTGCCAGCAGTGCCTACAGGATGAACACTGAAGCTTTCTTT
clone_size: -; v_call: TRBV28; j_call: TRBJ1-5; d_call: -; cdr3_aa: CASTLGTGFNQPQHF; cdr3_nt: TGTGCCAGCACACTGGGTACAGGGTTCAATCAGCCCCAGCATTTT
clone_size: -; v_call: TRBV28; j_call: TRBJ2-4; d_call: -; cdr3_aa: CASSLIPRTVDSAKNIQYF; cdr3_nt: TGTGCCAGCAGTTTAATACCGCGGACGGTCGATTCAGCCAAAAACATTCAGTACTTC
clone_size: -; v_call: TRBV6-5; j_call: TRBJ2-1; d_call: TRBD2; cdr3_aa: CASSYGGSDNEQFF; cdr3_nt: TGTGCCAGCAGTTACGGCGGGAGCGACAATGAGCAGTTCTTC
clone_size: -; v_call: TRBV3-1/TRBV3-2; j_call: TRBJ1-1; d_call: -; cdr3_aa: CASSQDGWNTEAFF; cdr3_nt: TGTGCCAGCAGCCAAGATGGCTGGAACACTGAAGCTTTCTTT
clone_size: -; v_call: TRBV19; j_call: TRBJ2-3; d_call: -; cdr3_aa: CASSIFRATDTQYF; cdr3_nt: TGTGCCAGTAGTATATTCAGGGCGACAGATACGCAGTATTTT
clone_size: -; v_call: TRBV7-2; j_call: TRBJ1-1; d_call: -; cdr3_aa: CASSLGTDWKAFF; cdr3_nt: TGTGCCAGCAGCTTAGGGACAGATTGGAAAGCTTTCTTT
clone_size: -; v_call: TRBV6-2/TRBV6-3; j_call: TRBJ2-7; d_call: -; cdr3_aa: CASSYQVGPRSYEQYF; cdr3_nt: TGTGCCAGCAGTTACCAGGTTGGGCCCCGCTCCTACGAGCAGTACTTC
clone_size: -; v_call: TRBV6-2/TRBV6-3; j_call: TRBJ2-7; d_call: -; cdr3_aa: CASSQGNEQYF; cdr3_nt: TGTGCCAGCAGTCAGGGTAACGAGCAGTACTTC
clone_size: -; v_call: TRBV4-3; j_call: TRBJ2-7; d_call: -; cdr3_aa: CASSQDHPGGYEQYF; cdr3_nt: TGCGCCAGCAGCCAAGATCACCCGGGCGGGTACGAGCAGTACTTC
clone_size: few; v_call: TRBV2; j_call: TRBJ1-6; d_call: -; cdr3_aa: CASLGTSLHF; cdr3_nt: TGTGCCAGCCTTGGGACATCCCTCCACTTT
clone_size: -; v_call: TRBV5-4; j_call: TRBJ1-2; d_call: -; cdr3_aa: CASSLDGLGYGYTF; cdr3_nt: TGTGCCAGCAGCTTGGACGGTCTCGGCTATGGCTACACCTTC
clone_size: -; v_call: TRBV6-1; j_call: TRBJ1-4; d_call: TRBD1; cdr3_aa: CASSDQTGGNEKLFF; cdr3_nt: TGTGCCAGCAGTGATCAGACAGGGGGTAATGAAAAATTGTTTTTT
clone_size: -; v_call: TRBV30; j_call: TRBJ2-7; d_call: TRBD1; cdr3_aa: CAWSFTTGYYEQYF; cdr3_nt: TGTGCCTGGAGTTTTACGACAGGGTACTACGAGCAGTACTTC